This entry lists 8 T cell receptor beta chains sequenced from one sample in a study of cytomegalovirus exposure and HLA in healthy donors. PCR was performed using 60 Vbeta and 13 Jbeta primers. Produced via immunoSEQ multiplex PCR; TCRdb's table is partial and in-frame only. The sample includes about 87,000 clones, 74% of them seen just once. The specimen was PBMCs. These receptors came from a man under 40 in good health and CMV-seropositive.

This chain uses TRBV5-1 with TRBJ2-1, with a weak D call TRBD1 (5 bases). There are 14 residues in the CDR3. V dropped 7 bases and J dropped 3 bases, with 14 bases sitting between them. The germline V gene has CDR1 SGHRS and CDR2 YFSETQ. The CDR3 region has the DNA TGCGCCAGCTACATAGGACAAAGCTACAATGAGCAGTTCTTC. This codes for CASYIGQSYNEQFF.

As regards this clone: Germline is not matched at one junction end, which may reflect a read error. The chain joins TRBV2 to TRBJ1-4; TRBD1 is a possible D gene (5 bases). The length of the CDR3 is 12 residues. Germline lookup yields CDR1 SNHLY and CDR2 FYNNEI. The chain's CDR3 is CASSEAGGGGQF. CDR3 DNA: TGTGCCAGCAGTGAAGCGGGGGGTGGTGGGCAATTT.

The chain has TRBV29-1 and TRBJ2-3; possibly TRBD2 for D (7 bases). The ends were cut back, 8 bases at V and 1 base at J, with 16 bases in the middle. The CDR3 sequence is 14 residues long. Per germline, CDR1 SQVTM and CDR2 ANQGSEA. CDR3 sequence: CSWEGGGGTDTQYF. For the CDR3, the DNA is TGCAGCTGGGAGGGGGGAGGGGGCACAGATACGCAGTATTTT.

The CDR3 loop reads CASRQGAEAFF. CDR3 nucleotide sequence: TGCGCCAGCAGACAGGGGGCGGAAGCTTTCTTT. The chain employs TRBV10-2 and TRBJ1-1, with TRBD1 identical over 9 bases. The CDR3 consists of 11 residues. Looked up from germline, CDR1 is WSHSY and CDR2 is SAAADI. Trimming took 6 bases from V and 8 from J; bases not matched to a gene: 1.

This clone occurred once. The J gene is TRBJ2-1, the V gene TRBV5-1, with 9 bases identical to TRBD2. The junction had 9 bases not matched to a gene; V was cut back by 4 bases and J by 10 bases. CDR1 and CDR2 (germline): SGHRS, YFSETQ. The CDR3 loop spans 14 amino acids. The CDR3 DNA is TGCGCCAGCAGCCGAGGGACTAGCCGTACAGAGCAGTTCTTC. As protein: CASSRGTSRTEQFF.

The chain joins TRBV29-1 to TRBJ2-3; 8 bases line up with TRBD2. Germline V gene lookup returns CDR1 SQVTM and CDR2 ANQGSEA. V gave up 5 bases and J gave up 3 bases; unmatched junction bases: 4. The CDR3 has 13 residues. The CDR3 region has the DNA TGCAGCGTTAGCGGGAGCGGTACAGATACGCAGTATTTT. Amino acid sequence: CSVSGSGTDTQYF.

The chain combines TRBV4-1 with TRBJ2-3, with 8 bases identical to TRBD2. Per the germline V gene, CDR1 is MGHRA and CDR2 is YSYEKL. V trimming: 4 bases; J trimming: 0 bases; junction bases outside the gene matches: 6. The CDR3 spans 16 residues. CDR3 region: CASSLRERGSTDTQYF. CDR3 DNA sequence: TGCGCCAGCAGCCTGCGGGAGCGGGGGAGCACAGATACGCAGTATTTT.

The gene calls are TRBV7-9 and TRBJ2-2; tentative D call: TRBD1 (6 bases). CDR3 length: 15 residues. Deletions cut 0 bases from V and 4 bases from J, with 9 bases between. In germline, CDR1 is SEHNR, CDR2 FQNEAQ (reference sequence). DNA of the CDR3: TGTGCCAGCAGCTTAGCGGCAGGGGCCACCGGGGAGCTGTTTTTT. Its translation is CASSLAAGATGELFF. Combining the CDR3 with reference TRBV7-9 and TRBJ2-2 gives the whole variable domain DTGVSQNPRHKITKRGQNVTFRCDPISEHNRLYWYRQTLGQGPEFLTYFQNEAQLEKSRLLSDRFSAERPKGSFSTLEIQRTEQGDSAMYLCASSLAAGATGELFFGEGSRLTVL.